The clone carrying this T cell receptor beta chain was detected a few times. In building TCR beta libraries, iRepertoire HTBI primers were used together with Arm-PCR of CDR3 regions. TCRdb re-analysed the multiplex PCR reads in MiXCR, keeping a single row per CDR3 protein. Counted here are 650,000 to 700,000 distinct CDR3 sequences, about 32% occurring once; the ten biggest clones make up about two fifths. The data originate from a study of regulatory T cells in long-lasting Graves disease. Germline V CDR1 and CDR2: GTSNPN, SVGIG (reference sequence). V shed 4 bases, J shed 4 bases, and the junction held 2 bases outside the gene matches. The CDR3 loop spans 12 amino acids. Time point in this sample: persistent/refractory GD, antithyroid drugs over 5 years with positive TRAb. With RNA extracted from PBMCs as input, the TCR library was made.

This rearrangement joins TRBV30 to TRBJ1-1; 8 bases map to TRBD1. The sequence was obtained from a female donor with Graves disease. Sequencing used peripheral blood mononuclear cells (PBMCs), obtained when the disease was refractory, from a patient treated with antithyroid drugs. CDR3 in amino acids: CAWKQGVTEAFF. CDR3 nucleotide sequence: TGTGCCTGGAAACAGGGGGTCACTGAAGCTTTCTTT.